Following are 21 T cell receptor beta chains from one sample sequenced in a study of early stage breast cancer tumors. Sequencing used immunoSEQ multiplex PCR; TCRdb keeps in-frame clones, though not all of them. The sample shows tens of thousands of clones, 74% of them seen only once. The specimen was blood. These receptors were collected from a person aged 55-75 years with breast cancer.

The chain is built from TRBV30 and TRBJ1-3, with D maybe TRBD1 (6 bases). This CDR3 is 14 amino acids long. V was trimmed by 3 bases and J by 6 bases, leaving 15 bases between them. CDR1 GTSNPN and CDR2 SVGIG come from the germline V gene (reference sequence). The CDR3 region has the DNA TGTGCCTGGAGGGTTTTCACAGGGATAAACACCATATATTTT. Amino acids: CAWRVFTGINTIYF.

This chain joins TRBV29-1 and TRBJ1-2; D is ambiguous. Per germline, CDR1 SQVTM and CDR2 ANQGSEA. V dropped 4 bases and J dropped 6 bases, with 21 bases sitting between them. CDR3 length: 15 residues. This CDR3 reads CSVVPKTYGENGYTF. The CDR3 region has the DNA TGCAGCGTTGTTCCGAAGACGTACGGGGAAAATGGCTACACCTTC.

The chain has TRBV5-4 and TRBJ2-4, with 12 bases fitting TRBD2. CDR1 is SGHNT, CDR2 YYREEE, per germline (reference sequence). The CDR3 is made up of 16 amino acids. V shed 3 bases and J 4 bases; nucleotides not matched to a gene: 5. CDR3 loop: CASSSPTSGSKNIQYF. The CDR3 DNA is TGTGCCAGCAGCTCCCCGACTAGCGGGAGTAAAAACATTCAGTACTTC.

The CDR3 bases are TGTGCCAGCAGTATAAATAGGTCCTACAATGAGCAGTTCTTC. Translation: CASSINRSYNEQFF. The rearrangement joins TRBV2 to TRBJ2-1, with D unclear. The V end lost 5 bases, the J end lost 1 base, and 9 bases lay between the germline ends. This CDR3 spans 14 amino acids. Germline CDR1 is SNHLY and CDR2 is FYNNEI.

The chain couples TRBV18 to TRBJ2-2, with D perhaps given as TRBD1 or TRBD2 (5 bases each). The ends were cut back, 4 bases at V and 5 bases at J, with 11 bases in the middle. Germline V lookup: CDR1 KGHSH, CDR2 LQKENI. The CDR3 is 14 amino acids. The CDR3 loop reads CASSRDGRTGELFF. Here the CDR3 DNA reads TGTGCCAGCTCACGGGACGGAAGGACCGGGGAGCTGTTTTTT.

The chain carries TRBV7-9 and TRBJ2-1, with D tentatively TRBD2 (6 bases). V was trimmed by 5 bases and J by 0 bases, leaving 17 bases between them. The CDR3 totals 17 residues. Germline-derived CDR1 and CDR2 are SEHNR and FQNEAQ (reference sequence). Here the CDR3 reads CASSGTVGVGSYNEQFF. The CDR3 nucleotides read TGTGCCAGCAGCGGGACTGTGGGAGTTGGCTCCTACAATGAGCAGTTCTTC.

This chain uses TRBV6-1 with TRBJ2-1; perhaps TRBD2 as D (6 bases). The germline gives CDR1 MNHNS, CDR2 SASEGT. Trimming left V 8 bases short and J 0 bases short, with 11 bases between. The CDR3 totals 14 residues. The DNA for the CDR3 is TGTGCCAGCTTCGGGACTCTCTCCTACAATGAGCAGTTCTTC. Amino acids: CASFGTLSYNEQFF.

This clone was seen a few times. This chain connects TRBV19 to TRBJ2-7; D remains unclear. From germline, CDR1 is LNHDA and CDR2 SQIVND (reference sequence). The V gene lost 1 base and the J gene lost 0 bases, with 4 bases spanning the gap. CDR3 size: 13 residues. The CDR3 bases are TGTGCCAGTAGTATAGCCCTCTCCTACGAGCAGTACTTC. The encoded protein is CASSIALSYEQYF.

This clone has a handful of counts. This chain uses TRBV6-6 with TRBJ2-1; D is possibly TRBD1 (6 bases). The germline V gene encodes CDR1 MNHNY and CDR2 SVGAGI (reference sequence). V lost 6 bases to trimming and J lost 5 bases, with 11 bases between them. The length of the CDR3 is 13 residues. CDR3 in amino acids: CASRNRDNNEQFF. DNA for the CDR3: TGTGCCAGCAGAAACCGGGACAACAATGAGCAGTTCTTC.

The rearrangement joins TRBV18 to TRBJ1-1; 8 bases line up with TRBD1. The CDR3 covers 13 residues. CDR1 and CDR2 from the germline V gene are KGHSH and LQKENI. Germline trimming cut 3 bases from V and 5 bases from J; bases unmatched to any gene: 2. The CDR3 nucleotides are TGTGCCAGCTCACCGACAGGGGTAACTGAAGCTTTCTTT. Residues: CASSPTGVTEAFF. The full variable domain, its missing parts supplied by reference TRBV18 and TRBJ1-1, is NAGVMQNPRHLVRRRGQEARLRCSPMKGHSHVYWYRQLPEEGLKFMVYLQKENIIDESGMPKERFSAEFPKEGPSILRIQQVVRGDSAAYFCASSPTGVTEAFFGQGTRLTVV.

A few counts support this clone. This chain's CDR3 is CASSVVSRDRVNGYTF. In nucleotides, the CDR3 is TGTGCCAGCAGCGTAGTAAGTCGGGACAGGGTGAATGGCTACACCTTC. The V and J genes are TRBV9 and TRBJ1-2; 9 bases map to TRBD1. This CDR3 has 16 amino acids. J was trimmed by 6 bases and V by 0 bases; bases with no gene match: 9. The germline V gene has CDR1 SGDLS and CDR2 YYNGEE.

This chain connects TRBV6-1 to TRBJ1-3; D call uncertain. CDR1 and CDR2 (germline): MNHNS, SASEGT. This CDR3 has 15 residues. V lost 2 bases to trimming and J lost 0 bases, with 8 bases between them. For the CDR3, the DNA is TGTGCCAGCAGTGAAATCTGGCACTCTGGAAACACCATATATTTT. Encoded protein: CASSEIWHSGNTIYF.

The V call is TRBV30, the J call TRBJ2-3, with D perhaps matching TRBD1 (6 bases). This CDR3 has 14 amino acids. In germline, CDR1 is GTSNPN, CDR2 SVGIG (reference sequence). V lost 3 bases, J lost 3 bases, and 13 bases lay in between. The CDR3 loop reads CAWRQGIRTDTQYF. CDR3 nucleotides: TGTGCCTGGAGGCAGGGGATAAGGACAGATACGCAGTATTTT.

This clone was detected a few times. Here the CDR3 DNA reads TGTGCCAGCATCCCTACGGTACGGGTTGGGGAGCAGTACTTC. This gives the protein CASIPTVRVGEQYF. The rearrangement uses TRBV6-6 and TRBJ2-7; D gene ambiguous. The CDR3 has 14 amino acids. CDR1 and CDR2 (germline): MNHNY, SVGAGI (reference sequence). Trimming removed 7 bases at V and 7 bases at J, with 20 bases between.

This clone was counted between two and nine times. This rearrangement joins TRBV18 to TRBJ2-7; TRBD1 matches 7 bases. There are 15 residues in the CDR3. The germline CDR1 and CDR2 sequences are KGHSH and LQKENI. V shed 2 bases and J 3 bases; nucleotides not matched to a gene: 7. Written as DNA, the CDR3 is TGTGCCAGCTCACCAGTGACAGGGCCGTTCTACGAGCAGTACTTC. Translating gives CASSPVTGPFYEQYF.

The rearrangement joins TRBV9 to TRBJ1-3; D possibly corresponds to TRBD1 (5 bases). This CDR3 has 16 amino acids. Trimming shortened V by 2 bases and J by 0 bases, and 12 bases separated the two germline ends. Germline V gene sequence: CDR1 SGDLS, CDR2 YYNGEE. The CDR3: CASSVQLGGSGNTIYF. The CDR3 DNA follows: TGTGCCAGCAGCGTTCAACTCGGGGGCTCTGGAAACACCATATATTTT.

The rearrangement uses TRBV19 and TRBJ2-2; 8 positions agree with TRBD1. Looked up from germline, CDR1 is LNHDA and CDR2 is SQIVND (reference sequence). With 1 base clipped from V and 4 bases from J, the junction kept 5 bases outside the gene matches. The CDR3 is 16 residues long. This CDR3 is CASSIGGQGTTGELFF. The CDR3 nucleotides read TGTGCCAGTAGTATAGGAGGACAGGGTACCACCGGGGAGCTGTTTTTT. The full variable domain, rest sourced from reference TRBV19 and TRBJ2-2, is DGGITQSPKYLFRKEGQNVTLSCEQNLNHDAMYWYRQDPGQGLRLIYYSQIVNDFQKGDIAEGYSVSREKKESFPLTVTSAQKNPTAFYLCASSIGGQGTTGELFFGEGSRLTVL.

In this sample, this clone turned up once. This chain links TRBV12-2 with TRBJ1-2. TRBV12-2 is deemed a pseudogene. There are 16 residues in the CDR3. CDR3 in DNA: TGTGCAAGTCGCTTACTACTGTCCGGGACCCGCTATGGCTACACCTTC. It is translated as CASRLLLSGTRYGYTF.

CDR3 sequence reads: CASARDRGSPLHF. CDR3 DNA: TGTGCCAGCGCCCGGGACAGGGGATCACCCCTCCACTTT. J is TRBJ1-6 and V is TRBV6-5; 10 bases match TRBD1. The junction had 5 bases not matched to a gene; V was cut back by 8 bases and J by 10 bases. The CDR3 covers 13 residues. The V gene's germline CDR1 is MNHEY and CDR2 SVGAGI.

J is TRBJ1-5 and V is TRBV19; a possible D gene is TRBD1 (5 bases). V was shortened by 7 bases and J by 5 bases, with 9 bases between the two germline ends. This CDR3 contains 12 residues. Looked up from germline, CDR1 is LNHDA and CDR2 is SQIVND (reference sequence). The CDR3 nucleotides are TGTGCCAGTAATAGGGGAGATCAGCCCCAGCATTTT. This translates into CASNRGDQPQHF.

This chain joins TRBV7-9 and TRBJ1-3; D not resolved. The CDR3 runs to 17 residues. Germline V gene sequence: CDR1 SEHNR, CDR2 FQNEAQ (reference sequence). Trimming removed 2 bases from V and 0 bases from J, with 14 bases in between. The CDR3 DNA sequence: TGTGCCAGCAGCTTAATTAGATCTTGGGGCTCTGGAAACACCATATATTTT. This translates into CASSLIRSWGSGNTIYF.